In its sample, the clone carrying this T cell receptor beta chain was seen a few times. Its antigen is unknown. This sample stems from a study of T cell repertoires in cytomegalovirus infection. Looking at the study overall: It was the public TCR beta signatures that indicated both CMV infection and matching HLA type.

TCRdb analysed the reads with MiXCR anew, one entry per CDR3 protein. This table has 110,000 or so distinct CDR3 sequences, roughly 30% appearing once. V was pared by 1 base and J by 0 bases, with 22 bases between. Germline lookup yields CDR1 LNHDA and CDR2 SQIVND (reference sequence). The CDR3 is 20 amino acids. Sequenced material: CD8+ T cells from cultured PBMCs, taken from culture after CMV antigen stimulation. The receptor was isolated from a human donor in good health (CMV status not recorded). Some clones in this sample may be carry-over from other donors' samples. The V call is TRBV19, the J call TRBJ1-5; D unresolved. The CDR3 region has the DNA TGTGCCAGTAGTATAGCCCCTTGGATCTACGGCGGGGATAGCAATCAGCCCCAGCATTTT. Amino acids: CASSIAPWIYGGDSNQPQHF.